The present T cell receptor beta chain was sequenced within a study of blood T cell repertoires in COVID-19. The CDR3 is made up of 15 amino acids. Losses at the gene ends were 2 bases for V and 4 bases for J; bases not matched to a gene: 8. Germline V gives CDR1 SGDLS, CDR2 YYNGEE. Sequencing was performed with immunoSEQ multiplex PCR; in TCRdb, only in-frame clones are kept and a portion is missing. The sample carries over 150,000 clones, roughly 90% recorded once. Seattle patients were enrolled during active infection and followed longitudinally. J is TRBJ1-2 and V is TRBV9; TRBD1 matches at 7 bases. Specimen: peripheral blood. The sequence was collected from a man younger than 30 with COVID-19, enrolled during active disease. CDR3 in amino acids: CASSVIPGQSYGYTF. In nucleotides, the CDR3 is TGTGCCAGCAGCGTTATACCGGGACAGAGCTATGGCTACACCTTC. Filled out from reference TRBV9 and TRBJ1-2, the complete variable domain reads DSGVTQTPKHLITATGQRVTLRCSPRSGDLSVYWYQQSLDQGLQFLIQYYNGEERAKGNILERFSAQQFPDLHSELNLSSLELGDSALYFCASSVIPGQSYGYTFGSGTRLTVV.